Listed below are T cell receptor beta chains from one sample, sequenced in a study of beta chain features in type 1 diabetes. Only in-frame clones appear in the TCRdb table, and some are missing; sequencing was by immunoSEQ multiplex PCR. The data show about 700,000 clones, 13% seen once. The sample comprised naive CD4+ T cells from blood. These receptors were obtained from a man aged 18 to 29 with type 1 diabetes. The CDR3 runs from the conserved cysteine through the conserved F or W. The D gene is left open where the match is weak. Size values are once, few and many counts, or a class for expanded clones, and some rows have none.

12	.	TRBJ1-2	TRBV29-1	.	TGCAGCGTGGGCCGGGACACCTATGGCTACACCTTC	CSVGRDTYGYTF
14	.	TRBJ1-1	TRBV7-8	few	TGTGCCAGCAGCTTAGGGACTCCTCCAACTGAAGCTTTCTTT	CASSLGTPPTEAFF
15	TRBD1	TRBJ1-5	TRBV13	few	TGTGCCAGCAGCTGGGGGACAGGGAACAATCAGCCCCAGCATTTT	CASSWGTGNNQPQHF
16	.	TRBJ2-3	TRBV25-1	.	TGTGCCAGCAGTGAATCCGTAGGGGTCGGCACAGATACGCAGTATTTT	CASSESVGVGTDTQYF
13	TRBD1	TRBJ1-1	TRBV7-2	few	TGTGCCAGCAGCAACTCAGGGGGACATGAAGCTTTCTTT	CASSNSGGHEAFF
15	.	TRBJ2-2	TRBV2	.	TGTGCCAGCAGTGAAAGGTCCGCCATGACCGGGGAGCTGTTTTTT	CASSERSAMTGELFF
13	.	TRBJ2-2	TRBV30	.	TGTGCCTGGAGTGTACCCCCCAAGGGGGAGCTGTTTTTT	CAWSVPPKGELFF
14	.	TRBJ2-1	TRBV19	few	TGTGCCAGTAGTATAGGTAGCAGCAACAATGAGCAGTTCTTC	CASSIGSSNNEQFF
14	.	TRBJ2-1	TRBV7-9	.	TGTGCCAGCAGCTTAGCGGCGGCGGAGAATGAGCAGTTCTTC	CASSLAAAENEQFF
12	.	TRBJ2-3	TRBV30	few	TGTGCCTGGAGTAAAGGCACAGATACGCAGTATTTT	CAWSKGTDTQYF
12	.	TRBJ1-2	TRBV6-1	few	TGTGCCAGCAGTGAGGGTGGCTATGGCTACACCTTC	CASSEGGYGYTF
13	.	TRBJ1-2	TRBV5-1	.	TGCGCCAGCAGCTTGTCAGGCAACTATGGCTACACCTTC	CASSLSGNYGYTF
14	.	TRBJ2-5	TRBV10-3	few	TGTGCCATCAGTCCGGTAGCGAACGAAGAGACCCAGTACTTC	CAISPVANEETQYF
16	.	TRBJ2-1	TRBV7-9	few	TGTGCCAGCAGCCCCGACAGCCCTCCTTCCTACAATGAGCAGTTCTTC	CASSPDSPPSYNEQFF
16	TRBD1	TRBJ1-2	TRBV5-1	few	TGCGCCAGCAGTCCCGCTTACAGGGGGCAGAGGTATGGCTACACCTTC	CASSPAYRGQRYGYTF
15	.	TRBJ2-5	TRBV7-2	.	TGTGCCAGCAGCTTAGATATGGGCGGGCAAGAGACCCAGTACTTC	CASSLDMGGQETQYF
11	.	TRBJ1-2	TRBV20-1	few	TGCAGTGCTAGAGATCGCTATGGCTACACCTTC	CSARDRYGYTF
16	TRBD1	TRBJ1-6	TRBV7-2	few	TGTGCCAGCACCACTGGACAGGGGGCGATGGAATCACCCCTCCACTTT	CASTTGQGAMESPLHF
13	.	TRBJ2-1	TRBV7-7	few	TGTGCCAGCAGCCCCCGGGCCTACAATGAGCAGTTCTTC	CASSPRAYNEQFF
14	.	TRBJ2-3	TRBV5-1	few	TGCGCCAGCAGCTTGGGACGGAACACAGATACGCAGTATTTT	CASSLGRNTDTQYF
15	.	TRBJ1-4	TRBV7-9	.	TGTGCCAGCAGCTTAGGCGGGTCAACTAATGAAAAACTGTTTTTT	CASSLGGSTNEKLFF
16	TRBD1	TRBJ2-7	TRBV13	few	TGTGCCAGCAGCTCCGACCGGGCAGGGGGTTCCTACGAGCAGTACTTC	CASSSDRAGGSYEQYF
17	.	TRBJ2-1	TRBV7-8	few	TGTGCCAGCAGCTTATGGACTCCCAGGAGCTCCTACAATGAGCAGTTCTTC	CASSLWTPRSSYNEQFF
16	.	TRBJ1-6	TRBV6-1	few	TGTGCCAGCAGTGAAAGTTCCAGGTCCCGAAATTCACCCCTCCACTTT	CASSESSRSRNSPLHF
14	.	TRBJ2-7	TRBV9	.	TGTGCCAGCAGCGTTTGGACTACCCACTACGAGCAGTACTTC	CASSVWTTHYEQYF
13	.	TRBJ1-4	TRBV30	few	TGTGCCTGGACCCCGGGAGCGAATGAAAAACTGTTTTTT	CAWTPGANEKLFF
13	.	TRBJ2-5	TRBV4-1	few	TGCGCCAGTACGCCGGGGCCGGGGGAGACCCAGTACTTC	CASTPGPGETQYF
17	.	TRBJ1-3	TRBV7-2	few	TGTGCCAGCAGCTACCCCATATCAAAAGAATCTGGAAACACCATATATTTT	CASSYPISKESGNTIYF
13	TRBD1	TRBJ2-5	TRBV28	few	TGTGCCAGCGAACAGGGGGCAGGGGAGACCCAGTACTTC	CASEQGAGETQYF
11	TRBD1	TRBJ1-5	TRBV30	.	TGTGCCTGGAGAAACAGGGGAGATCAGCATTTT	CAWRNRGDQHF
16	TRBD2	TRBJ2-3	TRBV2	.	TGTGCCAGCAGTGAAGGCGCTAGCGGGCCGGCAGATACGCAGTATTTT	CASSEGASGPADTQYF
14	.	TRBJ1-2	TRBV7-2	few	TGTGCCAGCAGCTTAAATTTAGGGAAAGGTGGCTACACCTTC	CASSLNLGKGGYTF
15	.	TRBJ2-1	TRBV28	.	TGTGCCAGCACTTACGGGGCAGGGGACTACAATGAGCAGTTCTTC	CASTYGAGDYNEQFF
13	.	TRBJ1-1	TRBV30	.	TGTGCCTGGGGCCAGGGGCGAGGGATGGAAGCTTTCTTT	CAWGQGRGMEAFF
17	.	TRBJ1-3	TRBV4-2	.	TGTGCCAGCAGCCAAGCTCCCCCGGACAGCCCTGGAAACACCATATATTTT	CASSQAPPDSPGNTIYF
14	TRBD1	TRBJ2-1	TRBV28	.	TGTGCCAGCAGAAGGACAGGAGCCTACAATGAGCAGTTCTTC	CASRRTGAYNEQFF
13	TRBD2	TRBJ2-5	TRBV5-4	.	TGTGCCAGCAGCTTAGCGGGGAAAGAGACCCAGTACTTC	CASSLAGKETQYF
13	TRBD1	TRBJ2-5	TRBV19	few	TGTGCCAGTAGTCCCGGACAGGTGGAGACCCAGTACTTC	CASSPGQVETQYF
14	.	TRBJ1-1	TRBV30	.	TGTGCCTGGAGTAAAAGTGGGATGAACACTGAAGCTTTCTTT	CAWSKSGMNTEAFF
12	.	TRBJ2-5	TRBV10-3	.	TGTGCCATCAGTGAGGTCGATGAGACCCAGTACTTC	CAISEVDETQYF
16	.	TRBJ1-6	TRBV9	.	TGTGCCAGCAGCGCTCGGCTACAGGGTTCGAATTCACCCCTCCACTTT	CASSARLQGSNSPLHF
12	.	TRBJ1-1	TRBV30	.	TGTGCCTGGAGTGTGAGGGGCACTGAAGCTTTCTTT	CAWSVRGTEAFF
16	.	TRBJ2-7	TRBV7-6	few	TGTGCCAGCAGCCCGCAAGGGTGGCAGGGCACCTACGAGCAGTACTTC	CASSPQGWQGTYEQYF
15	TRBD1	TRBJ2-7	TRBV19	few	TGTGCCAGTAGTCCCAGGGACAGATCCAGGGAAGAGCAGTACTTC	CASSPRDRSREEQYF
12	.	TRBJ2-1	TRBV10-3	few	TGTGCCATCAAAGGCGGGGACAATGAGCAGTTCTTC	CAIKGGDNEQFF
14	TRBD1	TRBJ2-7	TRBV30	.	TGTGCCTGGATTCCGGGACAGGGGTCCTACGAGCAGTACTTC	CAWIPGQGSYEQYF
16	TRBD1	TRBJ2-5	TRBV6-6	.	TGTGCCATCACTCCGGGACAGGGGATTGAGGGAGAGACCCAGTACTTC	CAITPGQGIEGETQYF
12	.	TRBJ1-1	TRBV5-4	few	TGTGCCAGCTCGAAACCAGGGGACGGAGCTTTCTTT	CASSKPGDGAFF
14	.	TRBJ2-6	TRBV7-9	few	TGTGCCAGCCGGTTTGCCTCTGGGGCCAACGTCCTGACTTTC	CASRFASGANVLTF
13	.	TRBJ1-1	TRBV11-1	few	TGTGCCAGCAGCTGGGGGATGTCCACTGAAGCTTTCTTT	CASSWGMSTEAFF
15	.	TRBJ1-1	TRBV6-5	few	TGTGCCAGCAGTTACTCGTACGGGGTCGGGACTGAAGCTTTCTTT	CASSYSYGVGTEAFF